The present T cell receptor (beta chain) was sequenced within a study of cytomegalovirus exposure and HLA in healthy donors. The PCR was carried out with 60 Vbeta primers and 13 Jbeta primers. TCRdb's copy holds only in-frame clones and misses some; the assay was immunoSEQ multiplex PCR. This sample has 90,000 to 130,000 clones, with about 86% found just once. The CDR3 loop spans 14 amino acids. CDR1 and CDR2 (germline): SGHNT, YYREEE (reference sequence). V lost 4 bases and J lost 6; bases outside the gene matches: 9. This sequence originates from a middle-aged man in good health and CMV-seronegative. Sequencing was done on a sample of PBMCs. The chain has TRBV5-4 and TRBJ1-1; 7 positions agree with TRBD1. CDR3 residues: CASSTRQGSAEAFF. The CDR3 DNA follows: TGTGCCAGCAGCACCAGACAGGGTAGTGCTGAAGCTTTCTTT. Complete variable domain (other parts from reference TRBV5-4 and TRBJ1-1): ETGVTQSPTHLIKTRGQQVTLRCSSQSGHNTVSWYQQALGQGPQFIFQYYREEENGRGNFPPRFSGLQFPNYSSELNVNALELDDSALYLCASSTRQGSAEAFFGQGTRLTVV.